This is a list of T cell receptor beta chains from one sample in a study of T cell repertoires in cytomegalovirus infection. For these receptors, no antigen is known. TCRdb analysed the reads with MiXCR anew, one entry per CDR3 protein. The repertoire holds some 500,000 distinct CDR3 sequences, with over 35% as singletons. Sequenced here: cultured PBMCs, sampled from culture after CMV antigen stimulation. Receptors were obtained from a human donor in good health (CMV status not recorded). Some clones in this sample may be carry-over from other donors' samples. The CDR3 runs from the conserved cysteine through the conserved F or W. D genes are given only for firm matches. Size is stated for part of the rows, as once, few or many counts, or as a class when the clone is expanded.

TRBJ2-1,few,NA,TRBV12-3/TRBV12-4,TGTGCCAGCAGTTTTGGCCCGGGGGTCAATGAGCAGTTCTTC,CASSFGPGVNEQFF
TRBJ2-3,NA,TRBD2,TRBV20-1,TGCAGTGCTAGAGATTTTAGCGGGAGCCGTAGTTGGGATACGCAGTATTTT,CSARDFSGSRSWDTQYF
TRBJ1-3,NA,NA,TRBV12-3/TRBV12-4,TGTGCCAGCAGTTTCGGGACGGCGACTAGCACCATATATTTT,CASSFGTATSTIYF
TRBJ2-1,few,TRBD1,TRBV7-6,TGTGCCAGCAGCGATACAGACAGGGACGATGAGCAGTTCTTC,CASSDTDRDDEQFF
TRBJ2-1,NA,TRBD2,TRBV12-3/TRBV12-4,TGTGCCAGCAGTTCCGATCCTAGCGGGCTCAATGAGCAGTTCTTC,CASSSDPSGLNEQFF
TRBJ1-2,NA,NA,TRBV2,TGTGCCAGCATATCTGGGCCCTCGGGGTATGGCTACACCTTC,CASISGPSGYGYTF
TRBJ2-1,NA,TRBD2,TRBV6-2/TRBV6-3,TGTGCCAGCACCCGACCATTAGCGGGAGGGGGGGAGCAGTTCTTC,CASTRPLAGGGEQFF
TRBJ2-3,few,NA,TRBV6-1,TGTGCCAGCTGGGGTTTGACAGCCGACACAGATACGCAGTATTTT,CASWGLTADTDTQYF
TRBJ2-7,NA,TRBD2,TRBV7-9,TGTGCCAGCAGCTATGGAGCGGGAGGGGGTGAGCAGTACTTC,CASSYGAGGGEQYF
TRBJ1-5,NA,NA,TRBV7-2,TGTGCCAGCAGCCCAGGGTTTGCGGGTCAGCCCCAGCATTTT,CASSPGFAGQPQHF
TRBJ2-1,NA,NA,TRBV7-2,TGTGCCAGCAGCTTAGTCGCAGGGTTCGCCTACAATGAGCAGTTCTTC,CASSLVAGFAYNEQFF
TRBJ1-2,NA,TRBD1,TRBV28,TGTGCCCACAACCGGGCAGGGGGACACTATGGCTACACCTTC,CAHNRAGGHYGYTF
TRBJ2-7,few,TRBD2,TRBV12-3/TRBV12-4,TGTGCCAGCAGTTTAAGGGTAGCGGGCTACGAGCAGTACTTC,CASSLRVAGYEQYF
TRBJ1-1,few,TRBD1,TRBV5-1,TGCGCCAGCAGCTTGGAACCAGGGGGAGGTATCTCTGAAGCTTTCTTT,CASSLEPGGGISEAFF
TRBJ2-5,NA,NA,TRBV28,TGTGCCAGCAGGGGCACCGGGACATGGAGGGGGGAGACCCAGTACTTC,CASRGTGTWRGETQYF
TRBJ2-5,NA,TRBD1,TRBV7-8,TGTGCCAGCAGCTCCCCACGGGACAGTCAAGAGACCCAGTACTTC,CASSSPRDSQETQYF
TRBJ1-5,NA,NA,TRBV7-2,TGTGCCAGCAGCCTCTTAGATAATCAGCCCCAGCATTTT,CASSLLDNQPQHF
TRBJ2-1,NA,NA,TRBV7-9,TGTGCCAGCACCCTTAGTTGGGACAAAGATCGGCATGAGCAGTTCTTC,CASTLSWDKDRHEQFF
TRBJ2-5,many,NA,TRBV7-8,TGTGCCAGCAGCTTACAAACGGGACACCAAGAGACCCAGTACTTC,CASSLQTGHQETQYF
TRBJ1-5,NA,TRBD1,TRBV20-1,TGCAGTGCTCCTTGGACAGGGGGTGTACGGGGATCCCAGCATTTT,CSAPWTGGVRGSQHF
TRBJ1-6,few,NA,TRBV4-3,TGCGCCAGCAGCCAAGATACAGGGATAACCTATAATTCACCCCTCCACTTT,CASSQDTGITYNSPLHF
TRBJ2-4,NA,NA,TRBV6-2/TRBV6-3,TGTGCCAGCAGCGCCGGGGACAAAAACATTCAGTACTTC,CASSAGDKNIQYF
TRBJ1-2,NA,NA,TRBV2,TGTGCCAGCAGTGAAGACGGTGATGGCTACACCTTC,CASSEDGDGYTF
TRBJ2-1,NA,NA,TRBV2,TGTGCCAGCAGTGATCTTGGGGACTTCAATGAGCAGTTCTTC,CASSDLGDFNEQFF
TRBJ1-4,NA,NA,TRBV6-5,TGTGCCAGCAGTGAGGGACGCCTCCTAAGGGCGTTTTTT,CASSEGRLLRAFF
TRBJ2-7,NA,TRBD1,TRBV25-1,TGTGCCAGCAGTGAATGGGACAGGGGGTACGAGCAGTACTTC,CASSEWDRGYEQYF
TRBJ1-1,NA,NA,TRBV24-1,TGTGCCACCAGTGAATACGGGAACACTGAAGCTTTCTTT,CATSEYGNTEAFF
TRBJ1-5,NA,TRBD1,TRBV7-9,TGTGCCAGCAGCTTGGGGACAGTTAGCAATCAGCCCCAGCATTTT,CASSLGTVSNQPQHF
TRBJ1-1,few,NA,TRBV11-2,TGTGCCAGCAGCTTCGGGGTAGCGGCCGCTGAAGCTTTCTTT,CASSFGVAAAEAFF
TRBJ2-1,NA,NA,TRBV11-2,TGTGCCAGCAGCTCCTGGTCGGGCAACTCCTACAATGAGCAGTTCTTC,CASSSWSGNSYNEQFF
TRBJ2-1,once,TRBD2,TRBV19,TGTGCCAGTAGTCCCCTAGCGGGAGCGGGGCAGTTCTTC,CASSPLAGAGQFF
TRBJ2-1,once,TRBD2,TRBV10-1,TGCGCCAGCAGTGACCCTTTAGGAAGCGGGAGTCGGGATGAGCAGTTCTTC,CASSDPLGSGSRDEQFF
TRBJ2-2,few,NA,TRBV19,TGTGCCAGTAGTTCCCGACTAGGGAGATACACCGGGGAGCTGTTTTTT,CASSSRLGRYTGELFF
TRBJ2-5,few,NA,TRBV12-3/TRBV12-4,TGTGCCAGCAGTTTAGATGGCTCCAGGGGAGAGACCCAGTACTTC,CASSLDGSRGETQYF
TRBJ2-7,NA,TRBD2,TRBV12-3/TRBV12-4,TGTGCCAGCAGCCACCCGGCTAGCGGGAGGTCGTACGAGCAGTACTTC,CASSHPASGRSYEQYF
TRBJ1-5,few,TRBD1,TRBV7-9,TGTGCCAGCAGCTCGGACAGGCTGAAGCAGCCCCAGCATTTT,CASSSDRLKQPQHF
TRBJ2-1,few,NA,TRBV20-1,TGCAGTGCTAGAGATGAGGGGAGGTATGAGCAGTTCTTC,CSARDEGRYEQFF
TRBJ2-3,NA,TRBD2,TRBV11-1,TGTGCCAGCAGCAACGTAGCGGGGTTCCAAGAGGGCACAGATACGCAGTATTTT,CASSNVAGFQEGTDTQYF
TRBJ2-2,NA,NA,TRBV4-3,TGCGCCAGCAGCCAAGCTGGACCGCTGAACACCGGGGAGCTGTTTTTT,CASSQAGPLNTGELFF
TRBJ2-7,NA,NA,TRBV4-1,TGCGCCAGCAGCCCTACCCAATTTGATTTCTACGAGCAGTACTTC,CASSPTQFDFYEQYF
TRBJ2-7,many,TRBD2,TRBV7-2,TGTGCCAGCAGCTTAGTATCGCGGGAGGGCCTCTACGAGCAGTACTTC,CASSLVSREGLYEQYF
TRBJ1-1,NA,NA,TRBV10-3,TGTGCCATCAATGGACAAGATAACACTGAAGCTTTCTTT,CAINGQDNTEAFF
TRBJ2-7,NA,TRBD2,TRBV20-1,TGCAGTGCCGGGACTAGCGGGGGCTACGAGCAGTACTTC,CSAGTSGGYEQYF
TRBJ2-1,NA,NA,TRBV11-2,TGTGCCAGCAGCTTAGATGCGGGGCTTTACAATGAGCAGTTCTTC,CASSLDAGLYNEQFF
TRBJ2-1,few,NA,TRBV6-5,TGTGCCAGCAGTTACTCCTCAATGGTAGGACCTTACAATGAGCAGTTCTTC,CASSYSSMVGPYNEQFF
TRBJ2-3,NA,TRBD2,TRBV12-3/TRBV12-4,TGTGCCAGCAGCCAATGGGGGACTAGAGATACGCAGTATTTT,CASSQWGTRDTQYF
TRBJ2-1,NA,TRBD2,TRBV28,TGTGCCAGCAGTTCCCCCGGGGGGTCATCAGGGCCCGACTCCTACAATGAGCAGTTCTTC,CASSSPGGSSGPDSYNEQFF
TRBJ2-5,NA,TRBD1,TRBV6-2/TRBV6-3,TGTGCCAGCAGTGACACCAGGGGGCCGGAGACCCAGTACTTC,CASSDTRGPETQYF
TRBJ2-2,NA,TRBD1,TRBV2,TGTGCCAGCAGTCCCAATCCCCCCGGGACAGTTCCCGGGGAGCTGTTTTTT,CASSPNPPGTVPGELFF
TRBJ2-1,NA,NA,TRBV20-1,TGCAGTGCTAACTTGTCCCCACTTAAACATGAGCAGTTCTTC,CSANLSPLKHEQFF
TRBJ1-2,many,NA,TRBV14,TGTGCCAGCAGCCAACTAGACATAAACTATGGCTACACCTTC,CASSQLDINYGYTF